One TCR beta chain is described in this entry. Its antigen is as yet unknown. Time point noted: cycle 4 day 1 (C4D1), after 6 weeks of nivolumab. Relapses following autologous stem cell transplantation were seen in all patients, with brentuximab vedotin exposure varying. Libraries were prepared by immunoSEQ multiplex PCR; TCRdb keeps only in-frame clonotypes and omits some of them. The repertoire includes over 20,000 clones, approximately 70% of them detected once, and 30% sits in the top ten. This sample is part of a study of PD-1 blockade in classical Hodgkin lymphoma. Study-wide points: Whereas CD4+ TCR diversity had risen significantly by C4D1, CD8+ TCR diversity had not.

The starting material was peripheral blood mononuclear cells (PBMCs), obtained before the fourth cycle of nivolumab. This clonotype originated in a human donor with classical Hodgkin lymphoma.

CDR3 coding DNA: TGTGCCAGTAACTGGTTGGGAAGCTATGGCTACACCTTC. Translation: CASNWLGSYGYTF. The rearrangement links TRBV19 to TRBJ1-2; D gene ambiguous. CDR1 is LNHDA and CDR2 is SQIVND in the germline V gene (reference sequence). Between the trimmed V and J ends, which lost 7 bases and 4 bases, there was a span of 13 bases. The CDR3 is 13 amino acids.